The 5 T cell receptor beta chains below were found in one sample sequenced in a study of technical replicates of blood from a handful of donors. TCRdb's copy holds only in-frame clones and misses some; the assay was immunoSEQ multiplex PCR. The repertoire holds around 79,000 clones, with roughly 93% as singletons. The specimen was T cells isolated from PBMCs. These receptor sequences come from a human donor in good health.

The chain carries TRBV7-8 and TRBJ1-1; D is perhaps TRBD1 (6 bases). The CDR3 has 15 amino acids. The V and J ends lost 1 base and 4 bases respectively, with 13 bases between them. Germline CDR1 reads SGHVS; CDR2 reads FQNEAQ. The CDR3 spells CASSLVSGALTEAFF. CDR3 nucleotide sequence: TGTGCCAGCAGCTTAGTGTCAGGGGCGCTCACTGAAGCTTTCTTT.

This clone was counted a few times. The chain employs TRBV4-3 and TRBJ2-7, with TRBD2 matching over 11 bases. Germline V gives CDR1 LGHNA, CDR2 YSLEER. The CDR3 runs to 14 residues. V dropped 4 bases and J dropped 5; count of bases not matched to a gene: 4. Written as DNA, the CDR3 is TGCGCCAGCAGCCCGGGACTAGCGGCACACGAGCAGTACTTC. It codes for CASSPGLAAHEQYF.

The V call is TRBV6-5, the J call TRBJ2-5, with D perhaps TRBD1 (6 bases). Trimming stripped 6 bases from V and 0 bases from J, with 14 bases between. CDR3 size: 15 residues. CDR1 and CDR2 (germline): MNHEY, SVGAGI. The CDR3 DNA reads TGTGCCAGCAGAAAACAGGGATCCTACCAAGAGACCCAGTACTTC. Amino acids: CASRKQGSYQETQYF.

The count of this clone is one. Germline is not matched at one junction end, which may reflect a read error. This rearrangement joins TRBV7-7 to TRBJ2-1; TRBD1 matches 7 bases. Germline-derived CDR1 and CDR2 are SSHAT and FNYEAQ (reference sequence). The CDR3 has 15 amino acids. The DNA of the CDR3 is TGTGCTAGCAGCCCAGACAGGGCTCTGTACAATGAGCAGTTCTTC. This translates into CASSPDRALYNEQFF. Full variable domain (rest looked up from reference TRBV7-7 and TRBJ2-1): GAGVSQSPRYKVTKRGQDVTLRCDPISSHATLYWYQQALGQGPEFLTYFNYEAQPDKSGLPSDRFSAERPEGSISTLTIQRTEQRDSAMYRCASSPDRALYNEQFFGPGTRLTVL.

This chain connects TRBV28 to TRBJ1-2; the D is unclear. The V gene lost 6 bases and the J gene lost 4 bases, with 12 bases spanning the gap. CDR3 length: 13 amino acids. Germline V gives CDR1 MDHEN, CDR2 SYDVKM. The chain's CDR3 is CASSRDTIYGYTF. Written as DNA, the CDR3 is TGTGCCAGCAGCCGAGACACGATCTATGGCTACACCTTC.